This is a list of T cell receptor beta chains from one sample in a study of vaccination effects on CD4 cells after COVID-19. Method: immunoSEQ multiplex PCR; TCRdb's copy keeps in-frame clones and lacks some. Of tens of thousands of clones listed, roughly 78% are singletons. Their antigens remain unidentified. Sequencing was performed on CD4+ T cells from PBMCs cultured with HCoV-NL63 spike peptides, taken after COVID-19 vaccination. These TCRs come from a human donor who received a COVID-19 vaccine. Some clones in this sample may be carry-over from other donors' samples. The CDR3 runs from the conserved cysteine through the conserved F or W. The order of the fields is J gene, V gene, clone size, D gene, CDR3 protein, CDR3 DNA. The D gene is left open where the match is weak. The size entry is marked missing in some rows and otherwise reads once, few, many or a size class.

TRBJ1-5,TRBV7-8,.,.,CASSLALIFFGDQPQHF,TGTGCCAGCAGCTTAGCGCTGATTTTTTTCGGGGATCAGCCCCAGCATTTT
TRBJ2-5,TRBV6-6,.,TRBD1,CASREPGQQETQYF,TGTGCCAGCCGAGAGCCGGGACAGCAAGAGACCCAGTACTTC
TRBJ2-5,TRBV7-3,few,.,CASSTPGHRQETQYF,TGTGCCAGCAGCACACCGGGACACCGGCAAGAGACCCAGTACTTC
TRBJ2-3,TRBV29-1,.,TRBD1,CSVGGGSYNTDTQYF,TGCAGCGTTGGAGGGGGCAGCTACAACACAGATACGCAGTATTTT
TRBJ1-1,TRBV5-5,.,TRBD1,CASSLGDSTTEAFF,TGTGCCAGCAGCTTGGGGGACAGTACCACTGAAGCTTTCTTT
TRBJ2-3,TRBV2,once,.,CASSYSTDTQYF,TGTGCCAGCAGTTACTCCACAGATACGCAGTATTTT
TRBJ2-2,TRBV24-1,.,TRBD1,CATSRGQKGVGELFF,TGTGCCACCAGTCGGGGACAGAAGGGCGTTGGGGAGCTGTTTTTT
TRBJ2-1,TRBV29-1,few,.,CSVGWGREVFF,TGCAGCGTTGGGTGGGGTAGGGAGGTGTTCTTC
TRBJ2-5,TRBV29-1,.,TRBD2,CSVNSGGAETQYF,TGCAGCGTAAATAGCGGGGGGGCAGAGACCCAGTACTTC
TRBJ1-1,TRBV6-5,.,.,CASSQGQFNTEAFF,TGTGCCAGCTCCCAAGGACAGTTTAACACTGAAGCTTTCTTT
TRBJ1-4,TRBV5-1,.,.,CASSGGAHAGEKLFF,TGCGCCAGCAGCGGGGGGGCGCATGCGGGCGAAAAACTGTTTTTT
TRBJ2-2,TRBV9,.,.,CASSGTLITSSNTGELFF,TGTGCCAGCAGCGGAACCCTCATAACTAGTTCGAACACCGGGGAGCTGTTTTTT
TRBJ2-5,TRBV6-5,.,TRBD1,CVSRVDRGAETQYF,TGTGTCAGCAGGGTGGACAGGGGAGCCGAGACCCAGTACTTC
TRBJ1-1,TRBV7-2,.,.,CASSLGATSSRGEAFF,TGTGCCAGCAGCTTGGGGGCGACATCCTCTCGGGGTGAAGCTTTCTTT
TRBJ1-6,TRBV7-9,.,.,CASTEAGISPLHF,TGTGCCAGCACCGAGGCGGGGATATCACCCCTCCACTTT
TRBJ1-6,TRBV28,.,TRBD1,CASSFGQGLNNSPLHF,TGTGCCAGCAGTTTCGGACAGGGTTTAAATAATTCACCCCTCCACTTT
TRBJ1-1,TRBV19,.,.,CASSTPVWNTEAFF,TGTGCCAGTAGTACCCCGGTGTGGAACACTGAAGCTTTCTTT